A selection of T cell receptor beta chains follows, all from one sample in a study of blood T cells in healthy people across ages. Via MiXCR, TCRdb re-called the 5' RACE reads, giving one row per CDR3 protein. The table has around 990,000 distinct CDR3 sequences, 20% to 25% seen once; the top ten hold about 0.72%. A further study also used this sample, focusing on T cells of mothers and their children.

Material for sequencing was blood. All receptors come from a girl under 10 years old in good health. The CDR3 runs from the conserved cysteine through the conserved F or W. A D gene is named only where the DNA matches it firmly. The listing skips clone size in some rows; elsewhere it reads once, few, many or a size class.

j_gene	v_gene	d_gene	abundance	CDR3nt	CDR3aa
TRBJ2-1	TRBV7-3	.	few	TGTGCCAGCAGCTCTACGACAGGTTTAGCAGGAGAAGAGCAGTTCTTC	CASSSTTGLAGEEQFF
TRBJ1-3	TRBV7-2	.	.	TGTGCCAGCAGGAGGACGACTGGAAACACCATATATTTT	CASRRTTGNTIYF
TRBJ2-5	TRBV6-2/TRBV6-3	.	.	TGTGCCAGCAGTTACGCGGCAGGTAGAGAGACCCAGTACTTC	CASSYAAGRETQYF
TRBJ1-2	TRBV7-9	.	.	TGTGCCAGCAGCTTGGTATCGGGACACACTAACTATGGCTACACCTTC	CASSLVSGHTNYGYTF
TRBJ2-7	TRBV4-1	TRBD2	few	TGCGCCAGCAGCGGACATCGGGAGGGCCGATACGAGCAGTACTTC	CASSGHREGRYEQYF
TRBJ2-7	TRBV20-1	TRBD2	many	TGCAGTGCTAGGCGGGGGGCCTCCTACGAGCAGTACTTC	CSARRGASYEQYF
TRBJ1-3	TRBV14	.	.	TGTGCCAGCAGGAGCAGGGGAGACGGCGGAAACACCATATATTTT	CASRSRGDGGNTIYF
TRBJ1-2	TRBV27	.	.	TGTGCCACCTACGTGGGGGGCGGAGGCTACACCTTC	CATYVGGGGYTF
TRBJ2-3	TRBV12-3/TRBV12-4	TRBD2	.	TGTGCCAGCAGCCCGACCTCGGTTAGCGGGGTAGGAGATGCGCAGTATTTT	CASSPTSVSGVGDAQYF
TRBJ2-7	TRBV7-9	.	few	TGTGCCAGCAGCCCCCAGGGGTTCTACGAGCAGTACTTC	CASSPQGFYEQYF
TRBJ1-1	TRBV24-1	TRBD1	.	TGTGCCACCAGTGACCCAGGACAGGGGACCACTGAAGCTTTCTTT	CATSDPGQGTTEAFF
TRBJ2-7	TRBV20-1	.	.	TGCAGTGCTAGAGAAAAGGGGGCGGGAGTTGCTTACGAGCAGTACTTC	CSAREKGAGVAYEQYF
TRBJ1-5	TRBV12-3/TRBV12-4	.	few	TGTGCCAGCAGTTTATTTAGGGATGGCAATCAGCCCCAGCATTTT	CASSLFRDGNQPQHF
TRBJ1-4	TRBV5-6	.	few	TGTGCCAGCAACTCCGGACCTTCGACAACTAATGAAAAACTGTTTTTT	CASNSGPSTTNEKLFF
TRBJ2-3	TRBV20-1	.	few	TGCAGTGCTAGAGATGGGGCAGGGAAAACAGATACGCAGTATTTT	CSARDGAGKTDTQYF
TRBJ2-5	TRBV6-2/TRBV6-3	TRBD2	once	TGTGCCAGCAGTTACACGGGACTAGCGCTTCAAGAGACCCAGTACTTC	CASSYTGLALQETQYF
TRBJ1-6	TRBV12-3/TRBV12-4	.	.	TGTGCCAGCAGTTTTCAGACGGGCTATAATTCACCCCTCCACTTT	CASSFQTGYNSPLHF
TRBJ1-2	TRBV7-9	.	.	TGTGCCAGCAGCCAGCAGGGGTGTGGCTACACCTTC	CASSQQGCGYTF
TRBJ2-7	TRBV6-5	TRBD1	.	TGTGCCACCCTCCGGACAGGGATCAACGAGCAGTACTTC	CATLRTGINEQYF
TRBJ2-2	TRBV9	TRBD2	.	TGTGCCAGCAGCGTAAAGCGGGGGGCTCGCACCGGGGAGCTGTTTTTT	CASSVKRGARTGELFF
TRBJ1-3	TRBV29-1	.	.	TGCAGCGTTGAAGATAGGCGTACCTACTCTGGAAACACCATATATTTT	CSVEDRRTYSGNTIYF
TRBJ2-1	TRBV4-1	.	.	TGCGCCAGCAGCCCTCCTAGCGTTGGTGAGCAGTTCTTC	CASSPPSVGEQFF
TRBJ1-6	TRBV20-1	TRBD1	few	TGCAGTGCGAGAGTAAGACAGGGAGATAATTCACCCCTCCACTTT	CSARVRQGDNSPLHF
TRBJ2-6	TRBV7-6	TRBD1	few	TGTGCCAGCAGCTTGGGACAGGGCTTCTCTGGGGCCAACGTCCTGACTTTC	CASSLGQGFSGANVLTF
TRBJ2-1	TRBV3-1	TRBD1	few	TGTGCCAGCAGCCAACCTGGGACAGGGGAGGAGTTCTTC	CASSQPGTGEEFF
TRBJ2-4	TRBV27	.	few	TGTGCCAGCAGTTTACTCGAAAGCAAAAACATTCAGTACTTC	CASSLLESKNIQYF
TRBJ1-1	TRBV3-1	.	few	TGTGCCAGCAGCCAAGGCGCAACCTCTTCTGAAGCTTTCTTT	CASSQGATSSEAFF
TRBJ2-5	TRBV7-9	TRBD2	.	TGTGCCAGCAGCTTGGGCCCTAGCGGGGGGACTCAAGAGACCCAGTACTTC	CASSLGPSGGTQETQYF
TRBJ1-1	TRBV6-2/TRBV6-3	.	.	TGTGCCAGCAGGATCACCCGAGACCTAGAGAACACTGAAGCTTTCTTT	CASRITRDLENTEAFF
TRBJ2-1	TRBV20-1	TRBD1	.	TGCAGTGCCCCCGGGACAGGGACCCCCTACAATGAGCAGTTCTTC	CSAPGTGTPYNEQFF
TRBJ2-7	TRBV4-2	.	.	TGTGCCAGCAGCCAACCTTATCAGGACGGAACCTACGAGCAGTACTTC	CASSQPYQDGTYEQYF
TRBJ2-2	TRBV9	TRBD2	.	TGTGCCAGCAGCGTAGCTAGCGGGGCCTTCGCGAACACCGGGGAGCTGTTTTTT	CASSVASGAFANTGELFF
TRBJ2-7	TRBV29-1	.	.	TGCAGCGTTGTAACAGGGCTGGGGTACGAGCAGTACTTC	CSVVTGLGYEQYF
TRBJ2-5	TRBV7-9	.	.	TGTGCCAGCAGCCAGCCCCTGGATACAGAGACCCAGTACTTC	CASSQPLDTETQYF
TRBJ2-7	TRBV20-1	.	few	TGCAGTGATACCTGCGGGGATCCCTACGAGCAGTACTTC	CSDTCGDPYEQYF
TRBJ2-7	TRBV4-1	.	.	TGCGCCAGCAGCCAACCAGGGTGGGAGGAGCAGTACTTC	CASSQPGWEEQYF
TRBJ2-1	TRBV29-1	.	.	TGCAGCGTTTCGACGGCTACCTACAATGAGCAGTTCTTC	CSVSTATYNEQFF
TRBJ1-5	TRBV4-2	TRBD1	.	TGTGCCAGCAGGCCTACCGGGACAGTTAGCAATCAGCCCCAGCATTTT	CASRPTGTVSNQPQHF
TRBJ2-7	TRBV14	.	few	TGTGCCAGCAGCCAAGATGCAGGGCCACCCTACGAGCAGTACTTC	CASSQDAGPPYEQYF
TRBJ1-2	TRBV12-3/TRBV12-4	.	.	TGTGCCAGCAGTTTCCAAGTCTCCTATGGCTACACCTTC	CASSFQVSYGYTF